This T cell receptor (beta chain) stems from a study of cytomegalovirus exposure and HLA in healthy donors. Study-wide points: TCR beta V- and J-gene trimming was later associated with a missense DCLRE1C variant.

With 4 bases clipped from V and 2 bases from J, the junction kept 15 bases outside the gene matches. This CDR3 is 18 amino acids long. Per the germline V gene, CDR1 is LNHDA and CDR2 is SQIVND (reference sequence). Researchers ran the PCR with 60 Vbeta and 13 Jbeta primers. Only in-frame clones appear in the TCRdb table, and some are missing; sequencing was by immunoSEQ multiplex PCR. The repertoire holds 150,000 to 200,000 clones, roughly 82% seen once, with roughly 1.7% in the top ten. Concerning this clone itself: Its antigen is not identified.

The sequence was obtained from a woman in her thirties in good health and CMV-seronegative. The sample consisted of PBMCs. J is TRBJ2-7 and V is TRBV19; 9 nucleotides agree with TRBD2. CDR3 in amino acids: CASSTHLGSGRSAYEQYF. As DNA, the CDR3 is TGTGCCAGTAGTACCCATCTGGGTAGCGGGAGATCTGCCTACGAGCAGTACTTC.